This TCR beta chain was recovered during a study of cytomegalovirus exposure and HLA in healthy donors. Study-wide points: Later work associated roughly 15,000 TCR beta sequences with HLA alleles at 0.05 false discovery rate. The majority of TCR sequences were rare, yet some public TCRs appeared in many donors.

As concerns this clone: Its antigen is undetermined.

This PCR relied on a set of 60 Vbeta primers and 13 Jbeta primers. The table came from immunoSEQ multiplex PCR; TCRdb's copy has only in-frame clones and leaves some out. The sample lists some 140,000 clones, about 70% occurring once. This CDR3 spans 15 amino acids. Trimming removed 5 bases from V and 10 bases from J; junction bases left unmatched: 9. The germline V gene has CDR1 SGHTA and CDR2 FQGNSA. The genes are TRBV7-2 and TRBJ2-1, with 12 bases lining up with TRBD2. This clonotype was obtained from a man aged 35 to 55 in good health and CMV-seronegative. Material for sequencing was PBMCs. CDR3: CASSPTSGSFYEQFF. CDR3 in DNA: TGTGCCAGCAGCCCGACTAGCGGGAGTTTTTACGAGCAGTTCTTC.